The clone carrying this T cell receptor (beta chain) was observed at least ten times. The antigen remains unidentified. Per germline, CDR1 MNHNY and CDR2 SVGAGI (reference sequence). CDR3 length: 14 amino acids. Trimming left V 7 bases short and J 0 bases short, with 7 bases between. This entry belongs to a study of T cell repertoires in cytomegalovirus infection. TCRdb used MiXCR to reprocess the reads, holding one entry per CDR3 protein. The table includes about 270,000 distinct CDR3 sequences, approximately 22% detected once. The starting material was cultured PBMCs, obtained from culture after CMV antigen stimulation. The receptor's source is a human donor in good health (CMV status not recorded). Some clones in this sample may be carry-over from other donors' samples. The rearrangement joins TRBV6-6 to TRBJ1-6; D gene uncertain. The DNA of the CDR3 is TGTGCCAGCACCTCCGGCTCCTATAATTCACCCCTCCACTTT. Its translation is CASTSGSYNSPLHF.